This T cell receptor beta chain was recovered during a study of breast tumors, draining lymph nodes, adjacent tissues. Points from the study as a whole: Tumor T cell lymph node origin was a supported hypothesis, not proven. Tumors had less TCR diversity than lymph nodes, more than nontumor tissue. Luminal-like breast cancer showed significantly higher tumor–nontumor repertoire similarity than basal-like. The data were judged consistent with most tumor T cells coming from lymph node and expanding in tumor.

Of note for this clonotype: The antigen is not known.

TCRdb processed the multiplex PCR reads anew with MiXCR; each CDR3 protein has one entry. The table lists some 170,000 distinct CDR3 sequences, 33% of them singletons. This CDR3 has 13 residues. Germline V gene data show CDR1 as SGHTS and CDR2 as YDEGEE. V lost 0 bases and J lost 11, with 9 bases in between. Breast cancer patients provided tissue from their axillary draining lymph nodes. Sequencing used axillary lymph node tissue. V usage is TRBV5-8 and J usage is TRBJ1-6; D gene ambiguous. The origin of this receptor is a female donor with breast cancer. Some clones in this sample may be carry-over from other donors' samples. The CDR3 DNA reads TGTGCCAGCAGCTTGGCCAGGCTCGCACCCCTCCACTTT. Protein sequence: CASSLARLAPLHF. The full variable domain, its missing parts supplied by reference TRBV5-8 and TRBJ1-6, is EAGVTQSPTHLIKTRGQQATLRCSPISGHTSVYWYQQALGLGLQFLLWYDEGEERNRGNFPPRFSGRQFPNYSSELNVNALELEDSALYLCASSLARLAPLHFGNGTRLTVT.